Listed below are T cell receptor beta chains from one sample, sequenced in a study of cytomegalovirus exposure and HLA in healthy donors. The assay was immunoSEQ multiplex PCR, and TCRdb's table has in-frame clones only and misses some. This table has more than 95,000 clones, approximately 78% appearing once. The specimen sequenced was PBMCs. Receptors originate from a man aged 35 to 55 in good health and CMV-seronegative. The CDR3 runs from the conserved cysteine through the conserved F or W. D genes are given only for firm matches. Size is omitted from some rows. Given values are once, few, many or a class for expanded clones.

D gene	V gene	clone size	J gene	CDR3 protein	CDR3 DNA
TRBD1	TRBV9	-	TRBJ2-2	CASSPRTGNTGELFF	TGTGCCAGCAGCCCCCGGACAGGCAACACCGGGGAGCTGTTTTTT
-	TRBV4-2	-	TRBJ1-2	CASSQDRTGLNYGYTF	TGTGCCAGCAGCCAAGACCGAACAGGTCTTAACTATGGCTACACCTTC
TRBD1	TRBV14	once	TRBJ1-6	CASSQVQGARNSPLHF	TGTGCCAGCAGCCAAGTTCAGGGGGCGCGAAATTCACCCCTCCACTTT
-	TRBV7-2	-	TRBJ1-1	CASSSIISGTEAFF	TGTGCCAGCAGCTCTATCATTTCAGGAACTGAAGCTTTCTTT
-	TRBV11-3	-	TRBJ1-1	CASSLGGYALFMNTEAFF	TGTGCCAGCAGCTTAGGAGGTTACGCTTTGTTCATGAACACTGAAGCTTTCTTT
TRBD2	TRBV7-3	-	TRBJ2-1	CASSIGGARNEQFF	TGTGCCAGCAGCATCGGGGGGGCCCGTAATGAGCAGTTCTTC
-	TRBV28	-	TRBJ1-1	CASSLRGTEAFF	TGTGCCAGCAGTTTACGGGGCACTGAAGCTTTCTTT
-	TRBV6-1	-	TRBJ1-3	CASSQGSGNTIYF	TGTGCCAGCAGCCAGGGCTCTGGAAACACCATATATTTT
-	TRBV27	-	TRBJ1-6	CASSLSAGSNSPLHF	TGTGCCAGCAGTTTATCCGCAGGATCCAATTCACCCCTCCACTTT
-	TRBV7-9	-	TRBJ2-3	CASSLVQGRGTQYF	TGTGCCAGCAGCTTAGTCCAGGGCCGAGGTACGCAGTATTTT
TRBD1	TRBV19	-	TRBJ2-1	CASSNPRTGGTFEGEQFF	TGTGCCAGTAGTAACCCCCGGACAGGGGGAACGTTCGAGGGTGAGCAGTTCTTC
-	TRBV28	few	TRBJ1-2	CASRTPQKPNYGYTF	TGTGCCAGCAGGACTCCGCAGAAACCTAACTATGGCTACACCTTC
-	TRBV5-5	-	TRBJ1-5	CASSFGGSMSQPQHF	TGTGCCAGCAGCTTTGGAGGGAGTATGAGTCAGCCCCAGCATTTT
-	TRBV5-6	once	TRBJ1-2	CASSCRGGDLYGYTF	TGTGCCAGCAGCTGTAGGGGGGGGGACCTCTATGGCTACACCTTC